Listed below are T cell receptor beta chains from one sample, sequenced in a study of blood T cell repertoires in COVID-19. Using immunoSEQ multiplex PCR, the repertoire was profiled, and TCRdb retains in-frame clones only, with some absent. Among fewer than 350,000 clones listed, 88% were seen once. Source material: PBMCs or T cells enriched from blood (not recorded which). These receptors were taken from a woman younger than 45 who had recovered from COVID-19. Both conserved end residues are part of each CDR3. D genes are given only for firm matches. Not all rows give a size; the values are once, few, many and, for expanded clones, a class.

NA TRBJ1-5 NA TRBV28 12 CRSGRLNQPQHF TGCCGCTCAGGGCGGCTGAATCAGCCCCAGCATTTT
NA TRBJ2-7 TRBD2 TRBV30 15 CAWENKAGGGYEQYF TGTGCCTGGGAAAATAAAGCGGGAGGGGGCTACGAGCAGTACTTC
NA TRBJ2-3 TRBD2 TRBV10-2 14 CASLSGGSTDTQYF TGCGCCAGCCTTAGCGGGGGGAGCACAGATACGCAGTATTTT
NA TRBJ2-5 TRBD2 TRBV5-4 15 CASSFSGGAVETQYF TGTGCCAGCAGCTTTAGCGGGGGGGCCGTCGAGACCCAGTACTTC
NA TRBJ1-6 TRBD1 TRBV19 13 CAISDREGSPLHF TGTGCCATCTCGGACAGGGAGGGCTCACCCCTCCACTTT
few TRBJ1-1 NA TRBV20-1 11 CSARVDRWAFF TGCAGTGCTAGAGTCGACAGGTGGGCTTTCTTT
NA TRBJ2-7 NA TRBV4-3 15 CASSQGQGPAYEQYF TGCGCCAGCAGCCAGGGTCAGGGGCCTGCCTACGAGCAGTACTTC
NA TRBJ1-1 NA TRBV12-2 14 CASRPRQGSGEAFF TGTGCAAGTCGCCCCCGACAGGGCTCCGGTGAAGCTTTCTTT
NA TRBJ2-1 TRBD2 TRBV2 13 CASSEREDNEQFF TGTGCCAGCAGTGAGCGGGAGGACAATGAGCAGTTCTTC
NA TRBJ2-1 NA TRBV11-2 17 CASSLNHRVSSYNEQFF TGTGCCAGCAGCTTAAACCACAGGGTGAGCTCCTACAATGAGCAGTTCTTC
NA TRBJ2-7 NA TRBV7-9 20 CASSITGLGLAGSLVYEQYF TGTGCCAGCAGCATTACTGGTCTGGGCCTGGCGGGCAGCTTAGTCTACGAGCAGTACTTC
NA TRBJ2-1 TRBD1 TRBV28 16 CASCFLGQGANNEQFF TGTGCCAGCTGCTTCCTGGGACAGGGGGCTAACAATGAGCAGTTCTTC
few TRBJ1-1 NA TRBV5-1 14 CASSLVPGNTEAFF TGCGCCAGCAGCTTGGTTCCAGGGAACACTGAAGCTTTCTTT
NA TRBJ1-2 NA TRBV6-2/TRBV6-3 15 CASSLYGRVNYGYTF TGTGCCAGCAGTTTGTATGGCAGGGTTAACTATGGCTACACCTTC
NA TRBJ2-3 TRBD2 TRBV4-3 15 CASAEAGGTTDTQYF TGCGCCAGCGCGGAAGCGGGGGGGACGACAGATACGCAGTATTTT
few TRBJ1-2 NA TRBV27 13 CASSLQGASGYTF TGTGCCAGCAGTCTACAGGGCGCCTCTGGCTACACCTTC
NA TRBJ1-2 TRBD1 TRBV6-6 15 CASSYSSQGAYGYTF TGTGCCAGCAGTTACTCGTCCCAGGGGGCCTATGGCTACACCTTC
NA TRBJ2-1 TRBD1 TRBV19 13 CASSLLTGGEQFF TGTGCCAGTAGTTTACTAACAGGGGGTGAGCAGTTCTTC
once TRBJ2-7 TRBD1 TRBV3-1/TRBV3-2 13 CASSRDREGEQYF TGTGCCAGCAGCCGGGACAGGGAAGGCGAGCAGTACTTC
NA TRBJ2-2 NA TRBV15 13 CATSTLFTGELFF TGTGCCACCAGCACTTTGTTTACCGGGGAGCTGTTTTTT
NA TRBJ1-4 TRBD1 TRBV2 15 CASSGMTGNNEKLFF TGTGCCAGCAGTGGGATGACAGGGAATAATGAAAAACTGTTTTTT